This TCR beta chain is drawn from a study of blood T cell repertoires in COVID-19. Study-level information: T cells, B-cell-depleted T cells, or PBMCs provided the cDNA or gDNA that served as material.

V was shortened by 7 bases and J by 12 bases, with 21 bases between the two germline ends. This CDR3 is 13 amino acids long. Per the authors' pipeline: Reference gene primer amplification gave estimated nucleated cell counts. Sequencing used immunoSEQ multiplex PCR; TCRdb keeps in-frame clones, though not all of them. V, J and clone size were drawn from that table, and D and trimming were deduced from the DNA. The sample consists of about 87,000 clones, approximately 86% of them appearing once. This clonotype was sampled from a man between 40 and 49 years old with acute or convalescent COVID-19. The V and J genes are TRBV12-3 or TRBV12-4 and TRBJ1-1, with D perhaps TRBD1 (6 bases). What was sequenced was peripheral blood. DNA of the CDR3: TGTGCCAGCAAATGGAATTACAGGGAGAGAACTTTCTTT. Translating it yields CASKWNYRERTFF.